This T cell receptor (beta chain) is from a study of beta chain features in type 1 diabetes (dated by TCRdb to 2016 to 2019). Describing the broader study: Patients and healthy donors did not differ in mean age, gender distribution, total cell number or subset yield. Naive and central memory subsets were obtained from all 30 or so donors, but regulatory and stem cell-like memory subsets were isolated from only 8 patients and roughly eight healthy donors. The study compared TCRB repertoires of sorted circulating CD4+ T cell subsets between recently diagnosed type 1 diabetes patients and matched healthy donors. A total of roughly 100 million sorted cells were examined across all samples, and the number of cells per subset was strongly correlated with RNA yield. Summary of the overall study and its limitations: PCR may preferentially amplify shorter templates, but because patient and control samples were amplified and corrected together, any resulting skew would affect both groups equally. The naive, central memory and regulatory TCRB repertoires appeared to resemble one another more closely among patients than among healthy donors. Type 1 diabetes patients showed a moderate but significant shortening of TCRB CDR3 length in all four CD4+ subsets. Because cDNA rather than genomic DNA was sequenced, highly expressing activated cells could have been over-represented, although no difference in activation and CD3 levels was found between groups. Because the HLA sub-analyses included only small numbers of individuals, any influence of HLA type on TCRB rearrangement was left unresolved. Patients with type 1 diabetes made fewer insertions and deleted more nucleotides at VDJ recombination sites, implying thymic rearrangement abnormalities.

In the case of this clone: Its target antigen remains unknown. Base qualities are missing; no much larger clone stands one base away.

Each donor gave one peripheral blood draw, averaging approximately 110 mL, which was collected into heparinised tubes. A BD FACSAria II and a panel including CD45RO, CCR7, CD25, CD127, CD95 and CD27 were used to sort naive, central memory, regulatory and stem cell-like memory CD4+ T cells. All sorted populations exceeded 95% purity. PBMCs were isolated right away by Lymphoprep density gradient centrifugation and were stained directly, without culture. To minimize batch effects, samples were stained and sorted in pairs, one healthy donor with one patient per experiment. The entire isolated RNA was reverse transcribed using the High Capacity cDNA Reverse Transcription Kit, and thus expressed TCRB transcripts were sequenced. Deep immunoSEQ sequencing was applied to naive, central memory and regulatory T cell samples, giving an average of about 3.6 million total reads per sample. Sorted cells were lysed in RLT buffer and RNA was extracted with DNase-treated RNeasy Micro or Mini kits, depending on cell number. To prevent cross-contamination, each cell subset was processed individually, whereas patient and healthy donor samples were processed jointly. The immunoSEQ multiplex PCR was used to amplify TCRB sequences from cDNA, yielding 87-bp fragments that span the CDR3 region. The amplicons were sequenced using the Illumina HiSeq platform. Per the authors' processing: Synthetic template baselines were used to correct PCR bias computationally, reads within Hamming distance 2 were collapsed, and singletons that could not be merged were discarded. Reads were aligned to IMGT to assign V, D and J genes, CDR3 length, and insertions or deletions at six rearrangement sites. Within each subset, clonotype counts were normalized to sorted cell number, and only after that were true diversity and Gini coefficients computed with the tcR R package. The overlap coefficient, calculated on TCRB nucleotide sequences, was used to quantify repertoire sharing. Not all clones reach the TCRdb copy of this immuneACCESS table, which keeps in-frame sequences only. Checked studies attribute under half of the gap to unresolved V genes and leave the rest unexplained. From that table come the V and J calls and clone size; the DNA was used to work out D and trimming. Recorded for this sample are some 160,000 clones; around 9.7% of them occurred a single time. The top ten clones comprise 0.7% of the sample.

Sample: central memory CD4+ T cells from blood. This TCR was sampled from a woman in her thirties with type 1 diabetes.

The DNA sequence is TGTGCCAGCAGAATGGGACAGGGAGTAGCTTTCTTT. The encoded protein is CASRMGQGVAFF. Recombination linked TRBV5-4 to TRBJ1-1, with 9 junctional bases fitting TRBD1. The germline V end is reduced by 5 bases and the J end by 10 bases; junction bases left unmatched: 6. The germline V gene (reference sequence) gives CDR1 as SGHNT and CDR2 as YYREEE. The CDR3 covers 12 residues, taking in both the cysteine and the phenylalanine. Here the CDR3 DNA is all that survives: 36 bases in frame from base 1.